The rows below give T cell receptor beta chains drawn from one sample of a study of blood T cell repertoires in COVID-19. Sequenced by immunoSEQ multiplex PCR; TCRdb stores in-frame clones only, minus some. Of 300,000 or so clones listed, 85% to 90% are singletons. What was sequenced was peripheral blood. The receptors derive from a woman in her 30s with COVID-19, enrolled during active disease. Each CDR3 is given with its conserved first and last residue. A D gene is named only where the DNA matches it firmly. Not all rows give a size; the values are once, few, many and, for expanded clones, a class.

D	J	V	size	DNA	CDR3
NA	TRBJ2-3	TRBV28	NA	TGTGCCAGCAGGTCGGGCACCGGGAAATACACAGATACGCAGTATTTT	CASRSGTGKYTDTQYF
TRBD2	TRBJ2-2	TRBV9	NA	TGTGCCAGCAGTGGGACTAGCGGGAGCATGGTCCCCGGGGAGCTGTTTTTT	CASSGTSGSMVPGELFF
TRBD1	TRBJ1-2	TRBV7-2	NA	TGTGCCAGCAGCTTAAAGAGCTGGGACAGTAGTGGCTACACCTTC	CASSLKSWDSSGYTF
NA	TRBJ1-1	TRBV2	NA	TGTGCCAGCAGGGCAGGGCCCATGAACACTGAAGCTTTCTTT	CASRAGPMNTEAFF
TRBD1	TRBJ1-2	TRBV7-2	once	TGTGCCAGCAGCGAAACCGGGACAGGGGCGAACTATGGCTACACCTTC	CASSETGTGANYGYTF
TRBD2	TRBJ2-5	TRBV2	NA	TGTGCCAGCAGTGGCGGGGGGTCGGAGACCCAGTACTTC	CASSGGGSETQYF
TRBD1	TRBJ1-5	TRBV19	NA	TGTGCCAGTAGTAGCGGGACAGGGTTTGTCCAGCCCCAGCATTTT	CASSSGTGFVQPQHF
TRBD2	TRBJ2-1	TRBV10-1	NA	TGCGCCAGCAGTGAGGGGACTAGCGGGAGCCACTCCGGGGATGAGCAGTTCTTC	CASSEGTSGSHSGDEQFF
TRBD2	TRBJ2-7	TRBV5-1	NA	TGCGCCAGCAGCTGGGGACTAGCGGGAGAGGAGCAGTACTTC	CASSWGLAGEEQYF
TRBD1	TRBJ2-5	TRBV18	once	TGTGCCAGCTCACCACCGCGGACAGGGGTAGAGACCCAGTACTTC	CASSPPRTGVETQYF
NA	TRBJ2-2	TRBV20-1	NA	TGCAGTGCTAGTTTCGGGGGAGGATACACCGGGGAGCTGTTTTTT	CSASFGGGYTGELFF
TRBD1	TRBJ2-1	TRBV29-1	NA	TGCAGCGTTGAAGGAACCGGGACAGGGGGAAACAATGAGCAGTTCTTC	CSVEGTGTGGNNEQFF
TRBD1	TRBJ1-5	TRBV10-3	NA	TGTGCCATCAGGAAGGACAGGGGGCGAGGTCAGCCCCAGCATTTT	CAIRKDRGRGQPQHF
NA	TRBJ1-1	TRBV30	NA	TGTGCCTGGACCTTATTGACAGTGAACACTGAAGCTTTCTTT	CAWTLLTVNTEAFF
NA	TRBJ1-1	TRBV6-1	NA	TGTGCCAGCAGTGAAAGGGGGACTGAAGCTTTCTTT	CASSERGTEAFF
NA	TRBJ2-1	TRBV7-2	NA	TGTGCCAGCAGCTTAGAGTACAATTCGAATGAGCAGTTCTTC	CASSLEYNSNEQFF
TRBD2	TRBJ2-3	TRBV28	NA	TGTGCCAGCAGTTTCCGCCCCCCGACTAGCGCAAGCCTCCTTACTAGCACAGATACGCAGTATTTT	CASSFRPPTSASLLTSTDTQYF
TRBD2	TRBJ2-1	TRBV19	NA	TGTGCCAGTTCCCCCGCTAGCGGAGGGACGAGGAAGAATGAGCAGTTCTTC	CASSPASGGTRKNEQFF
NA	TRBJ1-3	TRBV15	NA	TGTGCCACCAGCAGAGATTGGGGGCAGAGCTCTGGAAACACCATATATTTT	CATSRDWGQSSGNTIYF
TRBD1	TRBJ2-5	TRBV5-5	once	TGTGCCAGCAGAACAGGGGGGCGGGACAGGGGTGGAGAGACCCAGTACTTC	CASRTGGRDRGGETQYF
TRBD1	TRBJ1-1	TRBV6-5	NA	TGTGCCAGCAGCCGAGGGACAGGCGGGACTGAAGCTTTCTTT	CASSRGTGGTEAFF
NA	TRBJ1-5	TRBV27	few	TGTGCCAGCAGTTTGGGAGGGGTGCAAGATCAGCCCCAGCATTTT	CASSLGGVQDQPQHF
NA	TRBJ2-1	TRBV7-6	NA	TGTGCCAGCAGCTTCGAGGGCAGCTCCTACAATGAGCAGTTCTTC	CASSFEGSSYNEQFF
TRBD2	TRBJ2-2	TRBV10-3	NA	TGTGCCGTCTCCACCGGGACTAGCGCGAACACCGGGGAGCTGTTTTTT	CAVSTGTSANTGELFF
TRBD2	TRBJ2-7	TRBV5-5	few	TGTGCCAGCAGAACCACGGGGGGACTGCGCTACGAGCAGTACTTC	CASRTTGGLRYEQYF
TRBD2	TRBJ2-7	TRBV5-1	NA	TGCGCCAGCAGCTTGGGAGCGGGAGGCTCCTACGAGCAGTACTTC	CASSLGAGGSYEQYF
NA	TRBJ1-5	TRBV19	NA	TGTGCCAGTAGTGCCACAGGGTTAGGCAATCAGCCCCAGCATTTT	CASSATGLGNQPQHF
NA	TRBJ2-1	TRBV29-1	NA	TGCAGCGTTGAAGACCGGACAGTAAACAATGAGCAGTTCTTC	CSVEDRTVNNEQFF
NA	TRBJ2-1	TRBV19	NA	TGTGCCTCCCGGGGGAGCGGAAGCTCCTACAATGAGCAGTTCTTC	CASRGSGSSYNEQFF
TRBD1	TRBJ1-4	TRBV5-1	NA	TGCGCCAGCAGCTTGGAACAGCTTACAGGGGCGCCTAATGAAAAACTGTTTTTT	CASSLEQLTGAPNEKLFF
NA	TRBJ1-4	TRBV7-9	NA	TGTGCCAGCAGCGAAGAGCAGACCCGGCGGGAAAAACTGTTTTTT	CASSEEQTRREKLFF
TRBD2	TRBJ2-5	TRBV4-2	NA	TGTGCCAGCAGCCTCGGAACTAGCGGGGAGAACAAAGAGACCCAGTACTTC	CASSLGTSGENKETQYF
TRBD2	TRBJ2-5	TRBV5-1	NA	TGCGCCAGCAGCCTGTCCGGGACTATAGAGACCCAGTACTTC	CASSLSGTIETQYF
NA	TRBJ1-1	TRBV19	NA	TGTGCCAGTAGACTGGTTGAAAGCACTGAAGCTTTCTTT	CASRLVESTEAFF
NA	TRBJ1-6	TRBV30	NA	TGTGCCTGGAGTCCTGGGGGGGATAATTCACCCCTCCACTTT	CAWSPGGDNSPLHF